These 28 T cell receptor beta chains were sequenced from one sample in a study of cytomegalovirus exposure and HLA in healthy donors. Use of 60 Vbeta and 13 Jbeta primers characterized the PCR. Profiled with immunoSEQ multiplex PCR; TCRdb holds only in-frame clones, not every one. The sample lists around 130,000 clones, just over 70% seen once, with around 2.7% in the top ten. The source material was PBMCs. The source of these receptors is a woman aged 60-75 years in good health and CMV-seropositive.

The rearrangement joins TRBV5-8 to TRBJ1-1, with D unclear. The CDR3 is 14 amino acids. Germline V gene sequence: CDR1 SGHTS, CDR2 YDEGEE. With 0 bases removed from V and 0 bases from J, the gap between germline ends came to 6 bases. The CDR3 is CASSLGRLNTEAFF. In DNA form, the CDR3 reads TGTGCCAGCAGCTTGGGGCGGTTGAACACTGAAGCTTTCTTT.

This chain uses TRBV5-4 with TRBJ2-5; 9 bases match TRBD1. V trimming: 3 bases; J trimming: 4 bases; junction bases outside the gene matches: 4. CDR3 length equals 14 residues. CDR1 SGHNT and CDR2 YYREEE come from the germline V gene (reference sequence). The CDR3 protein is CASSSQGAGETQYF. The CDR3 DNA reads TGTGCCAGCAGCTCACAGGGGGCTGGAGAGACCCAGTACTTC.

This chain connects TRBV18 to TRBJ2-5; D uncertain. Per the germline V gene, CDR1 is KGHSH and CDR2 is LQKENI. Trimming shortened V by 3 bases and J by 1 base, and 3 bases separated the two germline ends. This CDR3 is 12 amino acids long. CDR3 in DNA: TGTGCCAGCTCACCCATCCAAGAGACCCAGTACTTC. As protein: CASSPIQETQYF.

The chain couples TRBV19 to TRBJ1-5; maybe TRBD1 (5 bases). V lost 7 bases to trimming and J lost 2 bases, with 21 bases between them. The germline V gene has CDR1 LNHDA and CDR2 SQIVND (reference sequence). The CDR3 has 17 residues. CDR3 region: CASTYSRGDPGNQPQHF. The CDR3 nucleotides are TGTGCCAGTACCTACTCCCGGGGGGATCCAGGCAATCAGCCCCAGCATTTT.

In DNA, the CDR3 is TGTGCCACCAGCAGAGATCACAGGGCGGTAGGAAACACCATATATTTT. Its protein is CATSRDHRAVGNTIYF. This chain links TRBV15 with TRBJ1-3, with TRBD1 as a possible D gene (6 bases). CDR3 length equals 16 residues. CDR1 is LNHNV, CDR2 YYDKDF, per germline (reference sequence). Trimming left V 0 bases short and J 4 bases short, with 13 bases between. Looking up the rest from reference TRBV15 and TRBJ1-3 gives the full variable domain: DAMVIQNPRYQVTQFGKPVTLSCSQTLNHNVMYWYQQKSSQAPKLLFHYYDKDFNNEADTPDNFQSRRPNTSFCFLDIRSPGLGDTAMYLCATSRDHRAVGNTIYFGEGSWLTVV.

Turning to this clone: Other DNA sequences in the same sample also yield this CDR3. The chain combines TRBV6-5 with TRBJ1-1; D is uncertain. With 0 bases removed from V and 4 bases from J, the gap between germline ends came to 6 bases. The CDR3 totals 13 residues. The germline CDR1 and CDR2 sequences are MNHEY and SVGAGI. CDR3 bases: TGTGCCAGCAGTTACTCGAGTCTCACTGAAGCTTTCTTT. This gives the protein CASSYSSLTEAFF.

This clone was seen a handful of times. J is TRBJ2-2 and V is TRBV18; maybe TRBD1 (7 bases). Trimming took off 3 bases at V and 6 bases at J, with 20 bases between the two ends. The CDR3 totals 17 residues. CDR1 KGHSH and CDR2 LQKENI come from the germline V gene. The DNA for the CDR3 is TGTGCCAGCTCACCGTTTCTATCGGAGGGGGCGGCCGGGGAGCTGTTTTTT. It codes for CASSPFLSEGAAGELFF.

This chain uses TRBV6-5 with TRBJ2-1; 8 nucleotides line up with TRBD2. J lost 10 bases, V lost 6 bases, and 8 bases had no gene match. Germline CDR1 reads MNHEY; CDR2 reads SVGAGI. The CDR3 contains 13 residues. CDR3 coding DNA: TGTGCCAGCAGCTACGGGGGGGCTGGGGAGCAGTTCTTC. It specifies CASSYGGAGEQFF.

As regards this clone: An end of the junction differs from the germline gene, which may be a read error. This sequence joins TRBV7-9 and TRBJ2-6; 11 nucleotides line up with TRBD1. The length of the CDR3 is 17 residues. CDR1 and CDR2 from the germline V gene are SEHNR and FQNEAQ (reference sequence). The CDR3 spells CSSSFGTGGSGANVLTF. The CDR3 DNA follows: TGTTCCAGCAGCTTCGGGACAGGGGGCTCTGGGGCCAACGTCCTGACTTTC.

The J gene is TRBJ1-3, the V gene TRBV6-5, with D maybe TRBD1 (5 bases). The CDR3 contains 15 residues. From germline, CDR1 is MNHEY and CDR2 SVGAGI. Deletions cut 6 bases from V and 0 bases from J, with 12 bases between. DNA of the CDR3: TGTGCCAGCAGCCGTCAGGGTGACTCTGGAAACACCATATATTTT. This codes for CASSRQGDSGNTIYF.

This clone was counted a single time. The CDR3 loop is CASSPAGSSGANVLTF. The CDR3 DNA reads TGTGCCAGCAGCCCAGCGGGGAGCTCTGGGGCCAACGTCCTGACTTTC. J is TRBJ2-6 and V is TRBV9, with 7 bases fitting TRBD2. Germline V lookup: CDR1 SGDLS, CDR2 YYNGEE. This CDR3 region has 16 residues. Trimming at V came to 4 bases and at J to 0 bases, leaving 4 bases not matched to a gene.

Only a few counts were recorded for this clone. The gene calls are TRBV6-5 and TRBJ1-5, with D perhaps TRBD1 (5 bases). V shed 4 bases and J shed 6 bases, with 7 bases lying between them. Germline assignment: CDR1 MNHEY and CDR2 SVGAGI. This CDR3 region has 12 residues. DNA for the CDR3: TGTGCCAGCAGTTTCAGGGTTCAGCCCCAGCATTTT. Amino acid sequence: CASSFRVQPQHF.

The chain combines TRBV5-1 with TRBJ1-1; possibly TRBD1 for D (5 bases). V lost 4 bases and J 3 bases, leaving 16 bases between the germline ends. This CDR3 is built from 15 residues. Per germline, CDR1 SGHRS and CDR2 YFSETQ. DNA for the CDR3: TGCGCCAGCAGCCCCCAACTTGACAGCGACACTGAAGCTTTCTTT. Translated: CASSPQLDSDTEAFF.

Concerning this clone: The same CDR3 is also encoded by other DNA sequences in this sample. The V call is TRBV27, the J call TRBJ1-2; 8 bases align to TRBD1. Trimming removed 6 bases from V and 2 bases from J; junction bases left unmatched: 5. Germline CDR1 MNHEY, CDR2 SMNVEV (reference sequence). The CDR3 length is 14 residues. The chain's CDR3 is CASRSTGGNYGYTF. In DNA form, the CDR3 reads TGTGCCAGCAGGTCTACAGGGGGAAACTATGGCTACACCTTC.

This clone has just one count. The rearrangement uses TRBV5-1 and TRBJ2-7; 11 positions match TRBD1. CDR1 and CDR2 from the germline V gene are SGHRS and YFSETQ. Losses at the gene ends were 4 bases for V and 6 bases for J; bases not matched to a gene: 9. The CDR3 spans 15 residues. For the CDR3, the DNA is TGCGCCAGCAGCGAGCCCCGGGACAGGGGGAGCGAGCAGTACTTC. Its translation is CASSEPRDRGSEQYF.

The V gene is TRBV9, the J gene TRBJ1-1, with a possible D match to TRBD1 (5 bases). CDR1 is SGDLS, CDR2 YYNGEE, per germline. V lost 10 bases and J lost 1, with 14 bases in between. The CDR3 is 13 residues long. The CDR3 bases are TGTGCCGAGGGAGGGGTTGGGAACACTGAAGCTTTCTTT. It translates to CAEGGVGNTEAFF.

The chain couples TRBV11-3 to TRBJ2-2; 7 bases are shared with TRBD1. CDR3 length: 15 amino acids. Germline-derived CDR1 and CDR2 are SGHNT and YENEEA. V shed 5 bases and J 2 bases; nucleotides not matched to a gene: 5. In DNA, the CDR3 is TGTGCCAGCAGCGTGGGACAGATTAACACCGGGGAGCTGTTTTTT. Protein sequence: CASSVGQINTGELFF.

The rearrangement joins TRBV27 to TRBJ2-2; D gene unclear. The V gene lost 5 bases and the J gene lost 1 base, with 11 bases spanning the gap. The germline V gene has CDR1 MNHEY and CDR2 SMNVEV (reference sequence). CDR3 size: 15 residues. CDR3 nucleotide sequence: TGTGCCAGCAGTATTTGGCTTATGAACACCGGGGAGCTGTTTTTT. It specifies CASSIWLMNTGELFF.

The V and J genes are TRBV10-3 and TRBJ2-7; tentative D call: TRBD1 (6 bases). This CDR3 comprises 13 residues. Trimming took off 6 bases at V and 5 bases at J, with 14 bases between the two ends. Germline V gene data show CDR1 as ENHRY and CDR2 as SYGVKD. The CDR3 spells CAIRSSGAHEQYF. The CDR3 DNA sequence: TGTGCCATCAGGTCGTCAGGGGCTCACGAGCAGTACTTC.

This clone showed up just a few times. This sequence joins TRBV11-1 and TRBJ1-6; a possible D gene is TRBD1 (5 bases). CDR1 and CDR2 (germline): SGHAT, FQDESV (reference sequence). V shed 2 bases and J shed 9 bases, with 26 bases lying between them. The CDR3 loop spans 19 amino acids. The CDR3 DNA reads as TGTGCCAGCAGCTTACGTGCTTCGAGTGGGGCAGCGTTGAGTTCACCCCTCCACTTT. Amino acids: CASSLRASSGAALSSPLHF.

This clone was picked up one time. This chain joins TRBV6-5 and TRBJ1-3, with TRBD1 matching 8 bases. The CDR3 extends over 14 amino acids. J gave up 2 bases and V 8 bases, and 5 bases lay outside the gene matches. The germline CDR1 and CDR2 sequences are MNHEY and SVGAGI. The CDR3 here is CASYRGVPGNTIYF. The CDR3 DNA reads as TGTGCCAGCTACAGGGGGGTACCTGGAAACACCATATATTTT.

The J gene is TRBJ1-2, the V gene TRBV4-1, with TRBD1 as a possible D gene (5 bases). Trimming removed 0 bases from V and 7 bases from J, with 9 bases in between. CDR1 and CDR2 from the germline V gene are MGHRA and YSYEKL. The CDR3 is 13 amino acids. The CDR3: CASSQDTGIGYTF. The CDR3 nucleotides are TGCGCCAGCAGCCAAGACACAGGTATTGGCTACACCTTC.

The chain combines TRBV7-3 with TRBJ2-7; D possibly corresponds to TRBD2 (5 bases). The CDR3 extends over 14 amino acids. The V gene's germline CDR1 is SGHTA and CDR2 FQGTGA. The ends were cut back, 5 bases at V and 5 bases at J, with 16 bases in the middle. The CDR3 DNA sequence: TGTGCCAGCAGCCCCGGGAACGCTATCCACGAGCAGTACTTC. Its protein is CASSPGNAIHEQYF.

This clone was picked up one time. V gene TRBV7-2 combines with J gene TRBJ1-4, with D possibly TRBD1 on 6 matching bases. The length of the CDR3 is 14 residues. Germline V gene sequence: CDR1 SGHTA, CDR2 FQGNSA. Trimming left V 4 bases short and J 5 bases short, with 11 bases between. In DNA, the CDR3 is TGTGCCAGCAGCTCCTACAGGGAGAATGAAAAACTGTTTTTT. It specifies CASSSYRENEKLFF.

The chain uses TRBV7-9 and TRBJ1-2, with 9 bases fitting TRBD1. V shed 5 bases and J 5 bases; nucleotides not matched to a gene: 6. CDR1 and CDR2 (germline): SEHNR, FQNEAQ (reference sequence). CDR3 length: 14 residues. CDR3 region: CASSPGQGRYGYTF. The CDR3 bases are TGTGCCAGCAGCCCTGGACAGGGGCGGTATGGCTACACCTTC.

The count of this clone is one. The chain carries TRBV19 and TRBJ2-2; a possible D gene is TRBD2 (5 bases). In germline, CDR1 is LNHDA, CDR2 SQIVND (reference sequence). Trimming shortened V by 6 bases and J by 5 bases, and 16 bases separated the two germline ends. The CDR3 is made up of 15 amino acids. The CDR3 region is CASSPGSAETGELFF. The CDR3 DNA reads TGTGCCAGTAGCCCTGGGAGCGCGGAAACCGGGGAGCTGTTTTTT.

The V gene is TRBV7-2, the J gene TRBJ2-3; 9 bases fit TRBD2. The germline V gene encodes CDR1 SGHTA and CDR2 FQGNSA. The V segment lost 1 base and the J segment 0 bases; nucleotides outside the gene matches: 5. This CDR3 comprises 17 residues. The chain's CDR3 is CASSLEALAGSTDTQYF. For the CDR3, the DNA is TGTGCCAGCAGCTTAGAAGCCCTAGCGGGGAGCACAGATACGCAGTATTTT.

V usage is TRBV11-2 and J usage is TRBJ1-2, with a weak D call TRBD1 (6 bases). Germline loops: CDR1 SGHAT, CDR2 FQNNGV. Trimming shortened V by 4 bases and J by 4 bases, and 13 bases separated the two germline ends. The CDR3 sequence is 14 residues long. The CDR3 DNA is TGTGCCAGCAGCTCGAGGGACACCAGCTATGGCTACACCTTC. It is translated as CASSSRDTSYGYTF.